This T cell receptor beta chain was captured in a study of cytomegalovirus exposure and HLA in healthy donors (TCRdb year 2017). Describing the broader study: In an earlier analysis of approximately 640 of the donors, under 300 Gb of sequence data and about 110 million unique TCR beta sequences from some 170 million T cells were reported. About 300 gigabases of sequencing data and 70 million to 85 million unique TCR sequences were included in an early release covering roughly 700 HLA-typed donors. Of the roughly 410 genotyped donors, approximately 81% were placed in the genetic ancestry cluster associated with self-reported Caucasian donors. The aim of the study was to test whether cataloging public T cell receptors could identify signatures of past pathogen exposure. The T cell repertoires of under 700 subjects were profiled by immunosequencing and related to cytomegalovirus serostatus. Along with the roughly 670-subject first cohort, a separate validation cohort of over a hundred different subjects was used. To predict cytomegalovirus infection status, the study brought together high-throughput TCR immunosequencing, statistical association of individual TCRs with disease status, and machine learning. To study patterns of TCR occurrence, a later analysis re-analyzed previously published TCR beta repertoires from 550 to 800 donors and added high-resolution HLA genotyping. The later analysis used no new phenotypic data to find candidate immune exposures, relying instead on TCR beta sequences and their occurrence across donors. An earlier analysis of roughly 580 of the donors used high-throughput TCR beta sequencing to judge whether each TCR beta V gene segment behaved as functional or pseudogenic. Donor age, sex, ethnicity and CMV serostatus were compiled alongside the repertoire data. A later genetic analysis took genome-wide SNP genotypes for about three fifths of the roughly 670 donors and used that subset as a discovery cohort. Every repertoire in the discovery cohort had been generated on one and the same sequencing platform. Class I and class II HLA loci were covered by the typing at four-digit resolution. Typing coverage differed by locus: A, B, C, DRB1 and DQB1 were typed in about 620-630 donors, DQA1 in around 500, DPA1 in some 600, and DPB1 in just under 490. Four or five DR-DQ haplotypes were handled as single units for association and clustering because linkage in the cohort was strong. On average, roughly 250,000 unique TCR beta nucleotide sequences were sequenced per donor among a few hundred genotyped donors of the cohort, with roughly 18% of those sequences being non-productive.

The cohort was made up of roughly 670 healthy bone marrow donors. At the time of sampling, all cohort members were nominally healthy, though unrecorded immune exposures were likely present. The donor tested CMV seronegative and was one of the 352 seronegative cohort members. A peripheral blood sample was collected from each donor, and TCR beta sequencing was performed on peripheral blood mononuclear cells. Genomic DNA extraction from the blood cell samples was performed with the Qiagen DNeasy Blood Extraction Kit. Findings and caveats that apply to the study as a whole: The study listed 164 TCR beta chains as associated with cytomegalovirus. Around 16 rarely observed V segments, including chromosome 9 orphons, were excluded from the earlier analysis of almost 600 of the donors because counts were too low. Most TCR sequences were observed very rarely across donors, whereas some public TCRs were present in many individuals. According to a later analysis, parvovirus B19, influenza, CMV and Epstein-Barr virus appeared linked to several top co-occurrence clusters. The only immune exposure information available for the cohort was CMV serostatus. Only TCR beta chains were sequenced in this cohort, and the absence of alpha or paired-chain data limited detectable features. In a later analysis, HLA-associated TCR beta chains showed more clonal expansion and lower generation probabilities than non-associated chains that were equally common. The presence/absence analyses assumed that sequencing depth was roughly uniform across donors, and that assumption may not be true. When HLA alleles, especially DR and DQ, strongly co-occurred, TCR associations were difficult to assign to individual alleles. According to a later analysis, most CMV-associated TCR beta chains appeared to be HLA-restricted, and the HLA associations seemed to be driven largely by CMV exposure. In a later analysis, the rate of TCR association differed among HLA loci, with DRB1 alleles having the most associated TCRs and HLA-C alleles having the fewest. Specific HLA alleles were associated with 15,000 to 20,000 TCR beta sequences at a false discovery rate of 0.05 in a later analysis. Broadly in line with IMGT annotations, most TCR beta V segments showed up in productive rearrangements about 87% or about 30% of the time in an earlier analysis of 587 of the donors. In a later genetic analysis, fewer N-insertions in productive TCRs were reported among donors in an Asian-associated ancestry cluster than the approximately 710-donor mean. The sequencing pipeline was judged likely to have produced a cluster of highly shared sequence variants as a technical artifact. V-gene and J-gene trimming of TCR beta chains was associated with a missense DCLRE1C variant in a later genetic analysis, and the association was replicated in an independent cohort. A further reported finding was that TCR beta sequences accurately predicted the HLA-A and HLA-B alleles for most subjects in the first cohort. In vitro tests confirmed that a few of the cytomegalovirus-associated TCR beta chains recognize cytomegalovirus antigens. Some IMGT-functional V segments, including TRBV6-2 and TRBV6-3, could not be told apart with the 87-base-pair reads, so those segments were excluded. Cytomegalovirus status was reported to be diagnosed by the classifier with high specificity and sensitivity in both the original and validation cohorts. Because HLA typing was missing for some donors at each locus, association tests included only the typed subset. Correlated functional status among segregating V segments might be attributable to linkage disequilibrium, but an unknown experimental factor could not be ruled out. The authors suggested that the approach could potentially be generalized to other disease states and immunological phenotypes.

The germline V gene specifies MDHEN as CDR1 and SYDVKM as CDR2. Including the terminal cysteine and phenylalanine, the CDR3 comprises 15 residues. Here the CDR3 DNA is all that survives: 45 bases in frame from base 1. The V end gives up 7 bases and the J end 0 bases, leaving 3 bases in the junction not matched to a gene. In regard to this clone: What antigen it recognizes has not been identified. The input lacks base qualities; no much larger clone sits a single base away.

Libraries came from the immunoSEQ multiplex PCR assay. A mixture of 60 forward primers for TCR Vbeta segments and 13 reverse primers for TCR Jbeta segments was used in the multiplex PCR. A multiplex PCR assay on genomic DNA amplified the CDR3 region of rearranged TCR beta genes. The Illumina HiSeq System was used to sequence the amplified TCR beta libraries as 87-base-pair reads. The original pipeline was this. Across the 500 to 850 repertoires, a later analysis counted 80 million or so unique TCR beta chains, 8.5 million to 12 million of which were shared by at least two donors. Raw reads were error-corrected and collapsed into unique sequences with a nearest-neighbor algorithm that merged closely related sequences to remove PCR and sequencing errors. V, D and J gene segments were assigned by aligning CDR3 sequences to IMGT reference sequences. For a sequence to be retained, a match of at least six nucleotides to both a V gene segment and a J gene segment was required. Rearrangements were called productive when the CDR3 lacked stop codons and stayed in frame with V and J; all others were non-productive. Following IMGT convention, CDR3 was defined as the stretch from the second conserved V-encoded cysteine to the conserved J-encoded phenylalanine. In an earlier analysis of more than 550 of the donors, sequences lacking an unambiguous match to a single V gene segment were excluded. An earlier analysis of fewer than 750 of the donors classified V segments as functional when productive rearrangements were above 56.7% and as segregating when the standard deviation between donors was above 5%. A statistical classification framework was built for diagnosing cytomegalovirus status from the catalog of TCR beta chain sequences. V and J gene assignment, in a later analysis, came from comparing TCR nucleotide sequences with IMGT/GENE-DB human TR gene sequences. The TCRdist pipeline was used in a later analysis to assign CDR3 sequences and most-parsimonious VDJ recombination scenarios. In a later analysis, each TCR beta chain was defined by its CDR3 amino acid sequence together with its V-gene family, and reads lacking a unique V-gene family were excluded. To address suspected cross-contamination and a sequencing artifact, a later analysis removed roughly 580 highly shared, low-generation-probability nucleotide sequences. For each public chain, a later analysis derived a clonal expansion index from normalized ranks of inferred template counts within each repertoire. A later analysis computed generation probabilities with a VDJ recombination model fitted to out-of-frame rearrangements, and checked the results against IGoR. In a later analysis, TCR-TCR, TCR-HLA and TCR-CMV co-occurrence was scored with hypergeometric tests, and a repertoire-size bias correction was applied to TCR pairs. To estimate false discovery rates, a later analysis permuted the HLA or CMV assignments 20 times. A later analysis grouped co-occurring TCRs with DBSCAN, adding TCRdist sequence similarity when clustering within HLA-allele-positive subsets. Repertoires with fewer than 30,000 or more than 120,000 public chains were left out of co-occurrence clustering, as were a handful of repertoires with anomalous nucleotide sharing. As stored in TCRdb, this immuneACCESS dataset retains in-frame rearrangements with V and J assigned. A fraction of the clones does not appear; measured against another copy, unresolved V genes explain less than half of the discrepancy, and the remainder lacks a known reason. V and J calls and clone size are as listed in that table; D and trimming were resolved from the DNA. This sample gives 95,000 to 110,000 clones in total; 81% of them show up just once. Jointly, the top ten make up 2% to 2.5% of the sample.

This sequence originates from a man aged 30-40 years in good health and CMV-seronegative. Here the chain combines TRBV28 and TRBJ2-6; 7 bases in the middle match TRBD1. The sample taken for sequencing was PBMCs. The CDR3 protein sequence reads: CASTDRDSGANVLTF. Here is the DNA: TGTGCCAGCACTGACAGGGACTCTGGGGCCAACGTCCTGACTTTC.